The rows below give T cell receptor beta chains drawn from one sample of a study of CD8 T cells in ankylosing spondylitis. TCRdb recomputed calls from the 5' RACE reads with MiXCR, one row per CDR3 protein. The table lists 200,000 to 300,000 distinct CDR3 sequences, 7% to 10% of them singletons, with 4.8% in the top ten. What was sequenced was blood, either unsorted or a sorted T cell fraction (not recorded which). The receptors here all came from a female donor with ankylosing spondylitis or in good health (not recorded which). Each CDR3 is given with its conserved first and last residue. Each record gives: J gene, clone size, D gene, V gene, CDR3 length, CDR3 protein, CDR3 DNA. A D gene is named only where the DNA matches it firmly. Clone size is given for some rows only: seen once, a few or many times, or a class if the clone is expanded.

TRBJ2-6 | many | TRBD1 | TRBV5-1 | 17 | CASSPGTGVNGANVLTF | TGCGCCAGCAGCCCCGGGACAGGGGTTAATGGGGCCAACGTCCTGACTTTC
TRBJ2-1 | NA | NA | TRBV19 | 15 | CASSNPVGIYNEQFF | TGTGCCAGTAGTAACCCCGTCGGGATCTACAATGAGCAGTTCTTC
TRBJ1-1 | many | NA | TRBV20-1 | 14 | CSAGRQNWATEAFF | TGCAGTGCTGGTCGACAAAACTGGGCCACTGAAGCTTTCTTT
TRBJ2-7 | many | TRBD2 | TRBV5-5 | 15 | CASSFTSGPAYEQYF | TGTGCCAGCAGCTTCACTAGCGGTCCCGCCTACGAGCAGTACTTC
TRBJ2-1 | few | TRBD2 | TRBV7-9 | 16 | CASSPVAGSSYNEQFF | TGTGCCAGCAGCCCAGTAGCGGGAAGCTCCTACAATGAGCAGTTCTTC
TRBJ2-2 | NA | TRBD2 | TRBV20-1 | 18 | CSAGDPTSGRLNTGELFF | TGCAGTGCTGGAGATCCCACTAGCGGGAGGCTAAACACCGGGGAGCTGTTTTTT
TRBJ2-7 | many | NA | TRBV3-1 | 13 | CASSPESYREQYF | TGTGCCAGCAGTCCTGAGTCCTACCGCGAGCAGTACTTC
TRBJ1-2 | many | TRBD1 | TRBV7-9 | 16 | CASTRTGGFSDYGYTF | TGTGCCAGCACCCGGACAGGGGGGTTTAGCGACTATGGCTACACCTTC
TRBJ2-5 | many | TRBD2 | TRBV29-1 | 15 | CSASGGSGRQETQYF | TGCAGCGCCTCCGGGGGGAGCGGGAGGCAAGAGACCCAGTACTTC
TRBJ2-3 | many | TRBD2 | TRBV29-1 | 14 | CSVDSGSRTDTQYF | TGCAGCGTTGATAGCGGGAGTCGAACAGATACGCAGTATTTT
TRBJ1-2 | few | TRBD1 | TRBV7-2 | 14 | CASSTTGQGWGYTF | TGTGCCAGCAGTACCACGGGACAGGGTTGGGGCTACACCTTC
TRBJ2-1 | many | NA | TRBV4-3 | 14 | CASSHLQGGNEQFF | TGCGCCAGCAGCCATCTCCAGGGGGGGAATGAGCAGTTCTTC
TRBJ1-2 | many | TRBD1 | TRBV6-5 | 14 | CASSYHTGGQGYTF | TGTGCCAGCAGTTACCACACAGGGGGCCAGGGCTACACCTTC
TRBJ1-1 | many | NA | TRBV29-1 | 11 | CSGERPGEAFF | TGCAGCGGAGAGAGACCGGGGGAAGCTTTCTTT
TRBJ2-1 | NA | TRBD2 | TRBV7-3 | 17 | CASSLTLGSGSYNEQFF | TGTGCCAGCAGCTTAACTTTAGGCAGCGGGAGTTACAATGAGCAGTTCTTC
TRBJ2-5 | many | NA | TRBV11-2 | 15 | CASSFEGESQETQYF | TGTGCCAGCAGCTTTGAGGGGGAAAGCCAAGAGACCCAGTACTTC
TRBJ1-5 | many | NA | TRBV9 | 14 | CASSPYRDNQPQHF | TGTGCCAGCAGCCCATACAGGGACAATCAGCCCCAGCATTTT
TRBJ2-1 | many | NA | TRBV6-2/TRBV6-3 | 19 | CASSSKIVSGGSFYNEQFF | TGTGCCAGCAGTTCCAAAATCGTGTCTGGGGGTTCCTTCTACAATGAGCAGTTCTTC
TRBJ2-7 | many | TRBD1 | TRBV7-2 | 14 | CASSFQGGRYEQYF | TGTGCCAGCAGCTTCCAAGGGGGCAGGTACGAGCAGTACTTC
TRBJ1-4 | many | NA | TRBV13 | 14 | CASSLGDSNEKLFF | TGTGCCAGCAGCTTAGGGGACAGTAATGAAAAACTGTTTTTT
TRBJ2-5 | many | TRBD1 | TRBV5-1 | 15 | CASSYAGTGRETQYF | TGCGCCAGCAGCTATGCCGGGACAGGGAGAGAGACCCAGTACTTC
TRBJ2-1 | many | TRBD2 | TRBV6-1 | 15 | CASSPGLAGVREQFF | TGTGCCAGCAGCCCAGGACTAGCGGGAGTTCGGGAGCAGTTCTTC
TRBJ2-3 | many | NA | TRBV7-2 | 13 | CASSFFRTDTQYF | TGTGCCAGCAGCTTCTTTCGCACAGATACGCAGTATTTT
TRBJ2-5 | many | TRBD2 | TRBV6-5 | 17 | CASSFGLAGDVGETQYF | TGTGCCAGCAGTTTCGGACTAGCGGGAGATGTTGGGGAGACCCAGTACTTC
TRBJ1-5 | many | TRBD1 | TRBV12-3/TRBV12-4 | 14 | CASSSGQGRGPQHF | TGTGCCAGCAGTTCAGGACAGGGAAGGGGGCCCCAGCATTTT
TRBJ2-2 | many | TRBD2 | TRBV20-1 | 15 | CSASPGLATSGELFF | TGCAGTGCTAGTCCCGGACTAGCAACGTCCGGGGAGCTGTTTTTT
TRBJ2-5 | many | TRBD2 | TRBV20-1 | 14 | CSASLWAGVETQYF | TGCAGTGCTAGTCTCTGGGCGGGAGTGGAGACCCAGTACTTC
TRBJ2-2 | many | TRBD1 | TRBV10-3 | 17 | CAIRGTGGPSEVGELFF | TGTGCCATCAGAGGGACAGGGGGACCTTCAGAAGTCGGGGAGCTGTTTTTT
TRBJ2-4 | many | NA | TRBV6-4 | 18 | CASSDFQAGPLAKNIQYF | TGTGCCAGCAGTGACTTCCAAGCGGGCCCACTAGCCAAAAACATTCAGTACTTC
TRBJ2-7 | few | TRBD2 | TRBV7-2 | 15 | CASSGLGGKSFEQYF | TGTGCCAGCAGCGGCCTGGGGGGGAAGTCTTTCGAGCAGTACTTC
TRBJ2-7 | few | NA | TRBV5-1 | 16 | CASSLAYGGKSYEQYF | TGCGCCAGCAGCTTGGCCTATGGGGGAAAATCCTACGAGCAGTACTTC
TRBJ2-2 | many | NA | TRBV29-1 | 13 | CSVEDTPGGELFF | TGCAGCGTTGAAGACACCCCGGGCGGGGAGCTGTTTTTT
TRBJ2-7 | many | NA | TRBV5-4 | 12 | CASSLVVDEQYF | TGTGCCAGCAGCTTGGTTGTCGACGAGCAGTACTTC
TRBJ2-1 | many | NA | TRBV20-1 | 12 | CSAAGATDEQFF | TGCAGTGCCGCCGGAGCCACGGATGAGCAGTTCTTC
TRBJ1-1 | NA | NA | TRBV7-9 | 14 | CASSPAGSTMGAFF | TGTGCCAGCAGCCCCGCAGGGTCCACCATGGGGGCTTTCTTT
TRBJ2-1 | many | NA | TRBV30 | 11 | CAWGGYNEQFF | TGTGCCTGGGGGGGTTACAATGAGCAGTTCTTC
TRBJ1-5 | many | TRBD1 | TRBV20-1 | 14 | CSASRTGGNQPQHF | TGCAGTGCTAGCCGGACAGGGGGCAATCAGCCCCAGCATTTT
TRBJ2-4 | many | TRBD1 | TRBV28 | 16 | CASNPTGDRVKNIQYF | TGTGCCAGCAATCCCACAGGGGACAGGGTTAAAAACATTCAGTACTTC
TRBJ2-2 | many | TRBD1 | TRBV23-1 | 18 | CASSHPGQGARDTGELFF | TGCGCCAGCAGTCACCCGGGACAGGGGGCTCGTGACACCGGGGAGCTGTTTTTT
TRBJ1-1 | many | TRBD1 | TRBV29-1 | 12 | CSVRQGASEAFF | TGCAGCGTCAGACAGGGGGCAAGTGAAGCTTTCTTT
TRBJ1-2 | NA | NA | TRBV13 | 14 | CASSSRALCYDYTF | TGTGCCAGCAGCTCCAGGGCCCTCTGCTATGACTACACCTTC
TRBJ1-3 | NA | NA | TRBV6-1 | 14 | CATSKGGSGNTIYF | TGTGCCACTAGTAAGGGGGGCTCTGGAAACACCATATATTTT
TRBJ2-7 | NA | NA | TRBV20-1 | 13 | CSARGPDGYEQYF | TGCAGTGCTAGGGGTCCTGACGGCTACGAGCAGTACTTC
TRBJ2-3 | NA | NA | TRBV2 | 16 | CASSGSRLGGTDTQYF | TGTGCCAGCAGCGGTTCGAGGTTGGGGGGCACAGATACGCAGTATTTT
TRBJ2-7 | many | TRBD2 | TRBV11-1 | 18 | CASSFPGSGREGSYEQYF | TGTGCCAGCAGCTTCCCCGGATCTGGGCGGGAGGGTAGCTACGAGCAGTACTTC
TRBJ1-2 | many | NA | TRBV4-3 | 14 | CASSQGRIGYGYTF | TGCGCCAGCAGCCAAGGTCGGATAGGCTATGGCTACACCTTC
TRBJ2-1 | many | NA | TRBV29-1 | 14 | CSVEDPDGYNEQFF | TGCAGCGTTGAAGATCCTGATGGTTACAATGAGCAGTTCTTC